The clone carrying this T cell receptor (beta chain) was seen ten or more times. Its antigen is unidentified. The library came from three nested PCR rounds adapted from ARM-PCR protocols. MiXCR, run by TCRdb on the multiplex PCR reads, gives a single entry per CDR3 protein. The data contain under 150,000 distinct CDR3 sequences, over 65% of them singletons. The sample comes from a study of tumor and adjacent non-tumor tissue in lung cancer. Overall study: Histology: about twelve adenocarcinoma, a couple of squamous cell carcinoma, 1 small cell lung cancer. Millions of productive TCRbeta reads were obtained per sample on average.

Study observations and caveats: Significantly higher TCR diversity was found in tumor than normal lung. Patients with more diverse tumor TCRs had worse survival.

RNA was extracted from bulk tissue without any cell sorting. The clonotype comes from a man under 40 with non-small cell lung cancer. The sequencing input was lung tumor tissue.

The CDR3 nucleotides read TGTGCCAGCAGCTTGGTTGAGGCGAACTATGGCTACACCTTC. Translation gives CASSLVEANYGYTF. The chain combines TRBV5-6 with TRBJ1-2, with no clear D. The CDR3 consists of 14 residues. CDR1 and CDR2 from the germline V gene are SGHDT and YYEEEE. V lost 0 bases, J lost 2 bases, and 8 bases lay in between.